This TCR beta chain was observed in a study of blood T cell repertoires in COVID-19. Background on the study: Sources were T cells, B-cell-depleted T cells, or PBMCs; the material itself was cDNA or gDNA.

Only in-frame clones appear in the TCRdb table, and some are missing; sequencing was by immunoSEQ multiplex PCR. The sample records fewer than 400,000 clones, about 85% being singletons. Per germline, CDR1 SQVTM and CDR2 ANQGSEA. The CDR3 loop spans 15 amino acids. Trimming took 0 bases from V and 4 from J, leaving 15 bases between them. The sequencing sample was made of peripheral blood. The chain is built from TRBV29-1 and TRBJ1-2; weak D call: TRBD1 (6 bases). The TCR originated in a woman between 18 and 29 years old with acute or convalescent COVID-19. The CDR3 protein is CSVEELQGTGYGYTF. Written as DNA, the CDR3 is TGCAGCGTTGAAGAGCTCCAGGGGACCGGCTATGGCTACACCTTC.